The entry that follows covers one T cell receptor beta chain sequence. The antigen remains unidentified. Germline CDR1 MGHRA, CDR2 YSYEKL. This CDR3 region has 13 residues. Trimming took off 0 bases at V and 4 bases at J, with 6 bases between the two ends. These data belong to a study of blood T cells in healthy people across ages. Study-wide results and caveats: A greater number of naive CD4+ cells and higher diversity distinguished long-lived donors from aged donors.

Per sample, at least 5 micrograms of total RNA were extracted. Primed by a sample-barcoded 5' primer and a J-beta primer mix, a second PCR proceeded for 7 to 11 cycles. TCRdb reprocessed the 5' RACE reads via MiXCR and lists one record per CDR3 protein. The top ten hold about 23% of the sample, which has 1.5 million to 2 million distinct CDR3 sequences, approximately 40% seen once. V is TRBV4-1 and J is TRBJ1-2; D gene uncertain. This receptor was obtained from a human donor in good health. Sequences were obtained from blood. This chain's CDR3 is CASSQDKIYGYTF. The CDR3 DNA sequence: TGCGCCAGCAGCCAAGACAAAATCTATGGCTACACCTTC.